This is a list of T cell receptor beta chains from one sample in a study of blood T cell repertoires in COVID-19. The method was immunoSEQ multiplex PCR; TCRdb's version includes in-frame clones alone and lacks a portion of them. Of around 27,000 clones listed, about 94% are singletons. The source material was peripheral blood. Every receptor here comes from a human donor with active COVID-19. The donor label of this sample is uncertain. The CDR3 runs from the conserved cysteine through the conserved F or W. The order of the fields is clone size, J gene, V gene, CDR3 protein. Clone size is given for some rows only: seen once, a few or many times, or a class if the clone is expanded.

abundance: -; j_gene: TRBJ1-1; v_gene: TRBV5-1; CDR3aa: CASSLLLGGRGTEAFF
abundance: -; j_gene: TRBJ1-5; v_gene: TRBV10-3; CDR3aa: CACGEVNQPQHF
abundance: -; j_gene: TRBJ1-4; v_gene: TRBV19; CDR3aa: CASSRWTGSNEKLFF
abundance: -; j_gene: TRBJ1-1; v_gene: TRBV7-2; CDR3aa: CASSLAQVSLEAFF
abundance: -; j_gene: TRBJ1-1; v_gene: TRBV30; CDR3aa: CAWSHTPKPGAPNTEAFF
abundance: -; j_gene: TRBJ2-7; v_gene: TRBV19; CDR3aa: CASSMEGRTYEQYF
abundance: -; j_gene: TRBJ2-3; v_gene: TRBV29-1; CDR3aa: CSVEGASGSTDTQYF
abundance: -; j_gene: TRBJ1-2; v_gene: TRBV6-5; CDR3aa: CASSYGGESNYGYTF
abundance: -; j_gene: TRBJ2-5; v_gene: TRBV9; CDR3aa: CASSVGWGGQETQYF
abundance: -; j_gene: TRBJ1-2; v_gene: TRBV19; CDR3aa: CASSMTGQPRYGYTF
abundance: -; j_gene: TRBJ1-2; v_gene: TRBV23-1; CDR3aa: CASSQTHDVDLRNGYTF
abundance: -; j_gene: TRBJ1-6; v_gene: TRBV6-5; CDR3aa: CASSWEGGTNSPLHF
abundance: -; j_gene: TRBJ2-2; v_gene: TRBV20-1; CDR3aa: CSASSLAGSTTGELFF
abundance: -; j_gene: TRBJ1-1; v_gene: TRBV25-1; CDR3aa: CASSELGGGRFAEAFF
abundance: once; j_gene: TRBJ2-7; v_gene: TRBV3-1/TRBV3-2; CDR3aa: CASSQFGSGGKNEQYF
abundance: -; j_gene: TRBJ2-3; v_gene: TRBV18; CDR3aa: CASSQTGRGDTDTQYF
abundance: -; j_gene: TRBJ2-7; v_gene: TRBV5-1; CDR3aa: CASSPPDGGVSYEQYF
abundance: -; j_gene: TRBJ2-5; v_gene: TRBV28; CDR3aa: CASSLLGQGDFGRQETQYF
abundance: -; j_gene: TRBJ2-6; v_gene: TRBV7-6; CDR3aa: CASSTNTGGTVLTF
abundance: -; j_gene: TRBJ2-1; v_gene: TRBV28; CDR3aa: CASETRGSYNEQFF
abundance: -; j_gene: TRBJ2-2; v_gene: TRBV6-2/TRBV6-3; CDR3aa: CASSWTSGATGELFF
abundance: -; j_gene: TRBJ2-3; v_gene: TRBV2; CDR3aa: CATRRGSTDTQYF
abundance: -; j_gene: TRBJ2-2; v_gene: TRBV11-3; CDR3aa: CASSLQGRVTGELFF
abundance: -; j_gene: TRBJ2-1; v_gene: TRBV11-3; CDR3aa: CASSRTSGGDNEQFF
abundance: -; j_gene: TRBJ1-4; v_gene: TRBV6-5; CDR3aa: CASSTTGLGEKLFF
abundance: -; j_gene: TRBJ1-1; v_gene: TRBV7-9; CDR3aa: CASSSTVEEAFF
abundance: -; j_gene: TRBJ1-4; v_gene: TRBV13; CDR3aa: CASSPGEKLFF
abundance: -; j_gene: TRBJ1-1; v_gene: TRBV4-2; CDR3aa: CASSQVNPGLETEAFF
abundance: once; j_gene: TRBJ2-7; v_gene: TRBV6-5; CDR3aa: CATRPGGVEQYF
abundance: once; j_gene: TRBJ2-4; v_gene: TRBV28; CDR3aa: CASQLAGTALAKNIQYF
abundance: -; j_gene: TRBJ2-2; v_gene: TRBV6-2/TRBV6-3; CDR3aa: CASSYRGNGGELFF
abundance: -; j_gene: TRBJ2-3; v_gene: TRBV5-1; CDR3aa: CASSPGSTGRTDTQYF
abundance: -; j_gene: TRBJ1-3; v_gene: TRBV7-2; CDR3aa: CASSLWGGGNTIYF
abundance: -; j_gene: TRBJ2-7; v_gene: TRBV29-1; CDR3aa: CSVGSAGYEQYF
abundance: -; j_gene: TRBJ2-1; v_gene: TRBV10-2; CDR3aa: CASERQRLYNEQFF
abundance: -; j_gene: TRBJ2-3; v_gene: TRBV10-3; CDR3aa: CAISSYSGSTDTQYF
abundance: -; j_gene: TRBJ1-2; v_gene: TRBV19; CDR3aa: CASSIPGTGGNGYTF
abundance: -; j_gene: TRBJ1-3; v_gene: TRBV12-3/TRBV12-4; CDR3aa: CASSFGLNTIYF
abundance: -; j_gene: TRBJ1-5; v_gene: TRBV7-2; CDR3aa: CASSLDGGGSGNQPQHF
abundance: -; j_gene: TRBJ2-1; v_gene: TRBV12-5; CDR3aa: CASDRSRSYNEQFF
abundance: -; j_gene: TRBJ2-7; v_gene: TRBV28; CDR3aa: CASTPLSLGEQYF
abundance: -; j_gene: TRBJ2-1; v_gene: TRBV5-5; CDR3aa: CASSLVGGASGRNEQFF
abundance: -; j_gene: TRBJ2-7; v_gene: TRBV2; CDR3aa: CASSERGAAGEQYF
abundance: -; j_gene: TRBJ2-1; v_gene: TRBV6-6; CDR3aa: CASSRTAYNEQFF
abundance: -; j_gene: TRBJ1-3; v_gene: TRBV7-2; CDR3aa: CASSLAGTNTGNTIYF
abundance: -; j_gene: TRBJ2-7; v_gene: TRBV7-2; CDR3aa: CASSPRVGLRTTEQYF
abundance: -; j_gene: TRBJ1-1; v_gene: TRBV20-1; CDR3aa: CSASDSGAFF
abundance: -; j_gene: TRBJ2-5; v_gene: TRBV5-4; CDR3aa: CASSLGIQETQYF